This T cell receptor (beta chain) was observed in a study of CD8 T cells in Susac syndrome. Random hexamers were used to reverse transcribe an amount of roughly 0.5 to 1 ug RNA. A single record per CDR3 protein comes from TCRdb applying MiXCR to the immunoSEQ multiplex PCR reads. The sample has about 150,000 distinct CDR3 sequences; less than 95% are singletons. V gave up 2 bases and J gave up 2 bases; unmatched junction bases: 3. Looked up from germline, CDR1 is SQVTM and CDR2 is ANQGSEA. CDR3 size: 14 residues. This receptor was obtained from a human donor in good health. The sequenced material came from CD4+ T cells from PBMCs. The chain couples TRBV29-1 to TRBJ2-3, with TRBD2 matching 8 bases. Here the CDR3 reads CSVERAGVTDTQYF. In DNA form, the CDR3 reads TGCAGCGTTGAACGAGCGGGGGTCACAGATACGCAGTATTTT.